One and the same sample provided the 20 T cell receptor beta chains below, sequenced in a study of T cell responses to AZD1222 COVID-19 vaccine. Clones were sequenced by immunoSEQ multiplex PCR, and TCRdb holds only the in-frame ones, with some missing. The sample consists of some 170,000 clones, 93% of them appearing once. The material sequenced was peripheral blood, taken on day 0 of AZD1222 vaccination. The source is an adult in good health.

This chain connects TRBV2 to TRBJ2-5; D remains unclear. The ends were cut back, 3 bases at V and 4 bases at J, with 12 bases in the middle. The CDR3 is made up of 14 amino acids. Germline lookup yields CDR1 SNHLY and CDR2 FYNNEI. The CDR3 loop reads CASSETLRLETQYF. The CDR3 DNA sequence: TGTGCCAGCAGTGAGACACTCAGGCTAGAGACCCAGTACTTC.

J is TRBJ1-6 and V is TRBV18, with no clear D. V lost 3 bases, J lost 0 bases, and 6 bases lay in between. The germline V gene encodes CDR1 KGHSH and CDR2 LQKENI. CDR3 size: 15 residues. CDR3 amino acids: CASSPFGSYNSPLHF. For the CDR3, the DNA is TGTGCCAGCTCACCTTTTGGCTCCTATAATTCACCCCTCCACTTT.

V gene TRBV12-5 combines with J gene TRBJ2-3; 10 bases are shared with TRBD2. V was pared by 2 bases and J by 3 bases, with 2 bases of the junction left unmatched. This CDR3 region has 15 residues. Germline CDR1 LGHNT, CDR2 FRNRAP. CDR3 nucleotides: TGTGCTAGTGGTTTGATAGCGGGGGGAACAGATACGCAGTATTTT. Protein: CASGLIAGGTDTQYF.

The genes are TRBV4-1 and TRBJ2-1; D uncertain. The V end lost 1 base, the J end lost 4 bases, and 8 bases lay between the germline ends. Germline V lookup: CDR1 MGHRA, CDR2 YSYEKL. This CDR3 is 14 amino acids long. CDR3 DNA sequence: TGCGCCAGCAGCCAAGTTCCAAGTTACAATGAGCAGTTCTTC. This gives the protein CASSQVPSYNEQFF.

The J gene is TRBJ2-3, the V gene TRBV11-2; 8 nucleotides agree with TRBD1. This CDR3 contains 13 residues. Germline values: CDR1 SGHAT, CDR2 FQNNGV. The junction had 3 bases not matched to a gene; V was cut back by 5 bases and J by 5 bases. CDR3 sequence (DNA): TGTGCCAGCAGCCCGACAGGGGTAGATACGCAGTATTTT. Translation gives CASSPTGVDTQYF.

Only one count was recorded for this clone. The V gene is TRBV2, the J gene TRBJ2-1; D unresolved. V lost 4 bases, J lost 8 bases, and 6 bases lay in between. CDR3 length equals 11 residues. The germline CDR1 and CDR2 sequences are SNHLY and FYNNEI. The CDR3 region is CASSVVDEQFF. In nucleotides, the CDR3 is TGTGCCAGCAGTGTTGTCGATGAGCAGTTCTTC.

The gene calls are TRBV6-5 and TRBJ1-4; a possible D gene is TRBD1 (6 bases). The V and J ends lost 4 bases and 5 bases respectively, with 8 bases between them. This CDR3 has 13 amino acids. Germline V gives CDR1 MNHEY, CDR2 SVGAGI. The CDR3 protein is CASSSDRNEKLFF. In nucleotides, the CDR3 is TGTGCCAGCAGTTCGGACAGAAATGAAAAACTGTTTTTT.

The V call is TRBV19, the J call TRBJ1-2; TRBD1 aligns across 7 bases. Trimming cost V 7 bases and J 2 bases; bases outside gene matches: 16. This CDR3 comprises 17 residues. Germline CDR1 LNHDA, CDR2 SQIVND (reference sequence). The CDR3 here is CASTPRPGTETNYGYTF. The CDR3 nucleotides are TGTGCCAGTACCCCCCGCCCCGGGACAGAAACAAACTATGGCTACACCTTC.

The chain combines TRBV6-5 with TRBJ2-3; D not certain. This CDR3 is 14 amino acids long. With 6 bases removed from V and 6 bases from J, the gap between germline ends came to 16 bases. The germline V gene has CDR1 MNHEY and CDR2 SVGAGI. CDR3 sequence reads: CASSSFRARDTQYF. The CDR3 bases are TGTGCCAGCAGCTCCTTCCGCGCTCGGGATACGCAGTATTTT.

In its sample, this clone was seen once. The rearrangement uses TRBV6-5 and TRBJ1-2, with a weak D call TRBD1 (5 bases). This CDR3 has 15 residues. V lost 0 bases and J lost 4, with 12 bases in between. Germline V gene lookup returns CDR1 MNHEY and CDR2 SVGAGI. This CDR3 reads CASSYSGRDGYGYTF. CDR3 nucleotides: TGTGCCAGCAGTTACTCGGGCAGGGATGGCTATGGCTACACCTTC.

This chain uses TRBV23-1 with TRBJ1-3, with 8 positions matching TRBD1. TRBV23-1 is marked as an open reading frame, function uncertain. There are 17 residues in the CDR3. V lost 4 bases and J lost 0; bases outside the gene matches: 8. In DNA form, the CDR3 reads TGCGCCAGCAGTCGAACCGGGACAGGCATCTCTGGAAACACCATATATTTT. Translation: CASSRTGTGISGNTIYF.

The V gene is TRBV30, the J gene TRBJ1-1; no reliable D call. CDR3 length: 11 amino acids. Germline V gene sequence: CDR1 GTSNPN, CDR2 SVGIG (reference sequence). Trimming stripped 2 bases from V and 7 bases from J, with 8 bases between. CDR3 sequence (DNA): TGTGCCTGGAGTCTTCGAAATGAAGCTTTCTTT. Residues: CAWSLRNEAFF. Full variable domain (rest looked up from reference TRBV30 and TRBJ1-1): SQTIHQWPATLVQPVGSPLSLECTVEGTSNPNLYWYRQAAGRGLQLLFYSVGIGQISSEVPQNLSASRPQDRQFILSSKKLLLSDSGFYLCAWSLRNEAFFGQGTRLTVV.

The table lists this clone with a count of one. The chain links TRBV19 to TRBJ1-2; TRBD1 is a possible D gene (5 bases). The CDR3 totals 15 residues. The V gene lost 4 bases and the J gene lost 0 bases, with 12 bases spanning the gap. In germline, CDR1 is LNHDA, CDR2 SQIVND (reference sequence). For the CDR3, the DNA is TGTGCCAGTAGTAAAGAGGGGATTCCTAACTATGGCTACACCTTC. Translating it yields CASSKEGIPNYGYTF.

The chain uses TRBV28 and TRBJ1-4, with TRBD1 matching over 8 bases. Germline CDR1 MDHEN, CDR2 SYDVKM. Unmatched junction bases numbered 7, after V lost 6 bases and J lost 7 bases. The CDR3 loop spans 14 amino acids. Written as DNA, the CDR3 is TGTGCCAGCAGGCTTCAGGGGGCGGGTGAAAAACTGTTTTTT. Protein: CASRLQGAGEKLFF.

This clone was seen only a few times. This chain uses TRBV5-4 with TRBJ2-2; D possibly uses TRBD1 or TRBD2 (6 bases each). The germline V gene encodes CDR1 SGHNT and CDR2 YYREEE (reference sequence). Trimming shortened V by 3 bases and J by 2 bases, and 14 bases separated the two germline ends. CDR3 length equals 16 residues. In DNA, the CDR3 is TGTGCCAGCAGCTCCACTGGAGGGGGAAACACCGGGGAGCTGTTTTTT. Protein: CASSSTGGGNTGELFF.

The chain employs TRBV2 and TRBJ1-5, with no clear D. The ends were cut back, 2 bases at V and 5 bases at J, with 10 bases in the middle. Per the germline V gene, CDR1 is SNHLY and CDR2 is FYNNEI. The CDR3 spans 14 residues. The CDR3, as DNA: TGTGCCAGCAGTGAACCCTCTCTTCATCAGCCCCAGCATTTT. It translates to CASSEPSLHQPQHF. Looking up the rest from reference TRBV2 and TRBJ1-5 gives the full variable domain: EPEVTQTPSHQVTQMGQEVILRCVPISNHLYFYWYRQILGQKVEFLVSFYNNEISEKSEIFDDQFSVERPDGSNFTLKIRSTKLEDSAMYFCASSEPSLHQPQHFGDGTRLSIL.

This rearrangement joins TRBV30 to TRBJ1-6, with 7 nucleotides matching TRBD1. Germline loops: CDR1 GTSNPN, CDR2 SVGIG (reference sequence). The CDR3 spans 14 residues. The V gene end was trimmed by 0 bases and the J gene end by 8 bases; junction bases not matched to a gene: 4. The CDR3 DNA reads as TGTGCCTGGAGTGTCGCAGGGGGTTATTCACCCCTCCACTTT. Protein sequence: CAWSVAGGYSPLHF.

J is TRBJ1-5 and V is TRBV18; D unresolved. Germline assignment: CDR1 KGHSH and CDR2 LQKENI. Trimming shortened V by 3 bases and J by 11 bases, and 14 bases separated the two germline ends. This CDR3 region has 13 residues. CDR3 DNA: TGTGCCAGCTCACCGGGTAACTTGAAGGCCCAGCATTTT. This gives the protein CASSPGNLKAQHF.

CDR3 sequence: CASSLVWGGTGTHQPQHF. The DNA for the CDR3 is TGTGCCAGCAGTTTAGTTTGGGGCGGGACAGGGACTCATCAGCCCCAGCATTTT. The gene calls are TRBV27 and TRBJ1-5; 9 nucleotides match TRBD1. The V and J ends lost 2 bases and 5 bases, in that order; junction bases with no gene match: 13. The CDR3 extends over 18 amino acids. The germline CDR1 and CDR2 sequences are MNHEY and SMNVEV (reference sequence).

The chain carries TRBV4-1 and TRBJ1-5, with 7 bases matching TRBD1. Germline-derived CDR1 and CDR2 are MGHRA and YSYEKL. V was pared by 1 base and J by 1 base, with 13 bases of the junction left unmatched. The CDR3 sequence is 19 residues long. CDR3 loop: CASSQGPARGALSNQPQHF. CDR3 nucleotide sequence: TGCGCCAGCAGCCAAGGTCCCGCCAGGGGGGCATTGAGCAATCAGCCCCAGCATTTT.